These 4 T cell receptor beta chains came from one sample sequenced in a study of shared clonotypes between healthy human individuals. Method: immunoSEQ multiplex PCR; TCRdb's copy keeps in-frame clones and lacks some. The repertoire holds around 990,000 clones, with approximately 75% as singletons. The sequenced sample consisted of memory CD4+ T cells from PBMCs. Documented subset: CD45RA-negative fraction. These receptors were collected from a man between 18 and 29 years old in good health. Some clones in this sample may be carry-over from other donors' samples.

The V call is TRBV18, the J call TRBJ2-1; no reliable D call. Trimming cost V 2 bases and J 4 bases, with 12 bases left between them. Germline-derived CDR1 and CDR2 are KGHSH and LQKENI. The CDR3 is 15 residues long. This CDR3 is CASSPGLGSYNEQFF. The CDR3 coding sequence is TGTGCCAGCTCACCAGGATTGGGCAGTTACAATGAGCAGTTCTTC.

The chain couples TRBV2 to TRBJ2-7; D remains ambiguous. CDR3 size: 15 residues. CDR1 and CDR2 (germline): SNHLY, FYNNEI. V lost 0 bases and J lost 2, with 11 bases in between. Here the CDR3 DNA reads TGTGCCAGCAGTGAAGCGCCAGGCCAGACCTACGAGCAGTACTTC. It encodes CASSEAPGQTYEQYF.

V gene TRBV25-1 combines with J gene TRBJ1-2, with D uncertain. The CDR3 loop spans 15 amino acids. Trimming took 5 bases from V and 2 from J, leaving 15 bases between them. Germline-derived CDR1 and CDR2 are MGHDK and SYGVNS. CDR3 in amino acids: CASSQDRTGNYGYTF. The DNA of the CDR3 is TGTGCCAGCAGTCAGGATCGGACGGGGAACTATGGCTACACCTTC.

This clone was observed a single time. The gene calls are TRBV5-6 and TRBJ1-1, with D hard to call. CDR3 length: 16 amino acids. CDR1 and CDR2 from the germline V gene are SGHDT and YYEEEE. With 3 bases removed from V and 0 bases from J, the gap between germline ends came to 15 bases. The CDR3 region is CASSSDLGNVNTEAFF. The CDR3 nucleotides are TGTGCCAGCAGCTCTGATTTAGGGAACGTGAACACTGAAGCTTTCTTT.